Shown below are 13 T cell receptor beta chains from a single sample sequenced in a study of post-analysis software for immune sequencing data (dated by TCRdb to between 2015 and 2017). Overall results and qualifications from the work: Four to six TRBV segments, including TRBV5-6, TRBV5-1 and TRBV20-1, were significantly more frequent in patients than controls.

The antigens of these receptors remain unknown. The library was prepared using PCR. The sequencer was an Illumina HiSeq 2500. To reduce PCR and sequencing biases, unique molecular identifiers were built into the TCR beta cDNA libraries. TCRdb reworked the public reads: Q25 trimming with fastp, MiXCR clone assembly, productive beta chains retained. Rows with one shared CDR3 protein collapse into an entry with the most common genes and DNA. This sample is represented by roughly 180,000 distinct CDR3 sequences; approximately 30% of them were singletons. Of the sample, about 1.4% falls within the top ten clones. The sequenced material came from blood. The receptors come from a girl aged 10 to 17 with multiple sclerosis.

This clonotype came up many times. The chain joins TRBV7-9 to TRBJ2-1; D is unclear. The V gene lost 7 bases and the J gene lost 6 bases, with 22 bases spanning the gap. The CDR3 loop spans 16 amino acids. Per the germline V gene, CDR1 is SEHNR and CDR2 is FQNEAQ (reference sequence). The CDR3 spells CASTKYGGSAVNEQFF. The DNA for the CDR3 is TGTGCCAGCACAAAATATGGTGGGTCGGCGGTCAATGAGCAGTTCTTC.

This clonotype occurred many times. The chain joins TRBV29-1 to TRBJ2-7; 8 bases are a match to TRBD1. Germline V lookup: CDR1 SQVTM, CDR2 ANQGSEA. The CDR3 is 14 amino acids. The V gene end was trimmed by 6 bases and the J gene end by 0 bases; junction bases not matched to a gene: 7. Here the CDR3 DNA reads TGCAGCGTCCTGACAGGGGCCAGCTCCTACGAGCAGTACTTC. Translated: CSVLTGASSYEQYF.

This clonotype was recorded at least ten times. The gene calls are TRBV20-1 and TRBJ2-7; TRBD2 matches at 13 bases. The CDR3 has 15 residues. The germline gives CDR1 DFQATT, CDR2 SNEGSKA (reference sequence). V gave up 6 bases and J gave up 2 bases; unmatched junction bases: 7. The CDR3 is CSARRLAGGPYEQYF. CDR3 sequence (DNA): TGCAGTGCCCGCCGACTAGCGGGAGGACCCTACGAGCAGTACTTC.

J is TRBJ1-4 and V is TRBV29-1; D call uncertain. Germline V gene data show CDR1 as SQVTM and CDR2 as ANQGSEA. The CDR3 is 13 residues long. The V and J ends lost 5 bases and 3 bases respectively, with 10 bases between them. CDR3 sequence (DNA): TGCAGCGTTTCTTCTGGGTCTAATGAAAAACTGTTTTTT. It yields the protein CSVSSGSNEKLFF.

V is TRBV2 and J is TRBJ1-5; D is uncertain. Trimming shortened V by 5 bases and J by 0 bases, and 8 bases separated the two germline ends. The length of the CDR3 is 14 residues. In germline, CDR1 is SNHLY, CDR2 FYNNEI. CDR3 DNA: TGTGCCAGCAGTTGGGGTTATAGCAATCAGCCCCAGCATTTT. It translates to CASSWGYSNQPQHF.

The CDR3, as DNA: TGTGCCATCAAGGCTAGCGGTTTCGGAGAGACCCAGTACTTC. Its protein product is CAIKASGFGETQYF. This chain uses TRBV10-3 with TRBJ2-5; 7 bases line up with TRBD2. CDR3 length: 14 amino acids. Germline V gene lookup returns CDR1 ENHRY and CDR2 SYGVKD. The J segment lost 4 bases and the V segment lost 7 bases, leaving 9 bases of the junction unmatched.

The chain combines TRBV28 with TRBJ2-7, with D possibly matching TRBD1 (5 bases). CDR3 length equals 17 residues. V was shortened by 3 bases and J by 4 bases, with 22 bases between the two germline ends. The V gene's germline CDR1 is MDHEN and CDR2 SYDVKM. The CDR3 loop reads CASSFLGQAHAGYEQYF. The CDR3 DNA follows: TGTGCCAGCAGTTTTTTGGGGCAGGCCCACGCCGGATACGAGCAGTACTTC.

Only a few counts were recorded for this clonotype. The rearrangement links TRBV28 to TRBJ2-6; TRBD2 is a possible D gene (5 bases). The CDR3 has 17 amino acids. In germline, CDR1 is MDHEN, CDR2 SYDVKM. Between the trimmed V and J ends, which lost 8 bases and 0 bases, there was a span of 17 bases. The CDR3: CASYPFGEGSGANVLTF. CDR3 sequence (DNA): TGTGCCAGCTACCCCTTTGGAGAGGGCTCTGGGGCCAACGTCCTGACTTTC.

V usage is TRBV7-6 and J usage is TRBJ2-2; unclear D gene. Germline CDR1 reads SGHVS; CDR2 reads FNYEAQ. This CDR3 is built from 14 residues. Trimming shortened V by 5 bases and J by 4 bases, and 11 bases separated the two germline ends. In nucleotides, the CDR3 is TGTGCCAGCAGCCGAGCAAGTAGCACCGGGGAGCTGTTTTTT. Amino acid sequence: CASSRASSTGELFF.

This clonotype was detected only a few times. This may stem from a read error, because a much larger clone lies one nucleotide away. The J gene is TRBJ2-3, the V gene TRBV6-4; D not certain. The CDR3 is made up of 15 amino acids. The germline V gene has CDR1 MRHNA and CDR2 SNTAGT. Trimming left V 0 bases short and J 2 bases short, with 9 bases between. The CDR3 sequence: CASSDSPSLTDTQYF. DNA for the CDR3: TGTGCCAGCAGTGACTCGCCTAGTCTCACAGATACGCAGTATTTT.

The sample holds a few counts of this clonotype. The chain is built from TRBV6-6 and TRBJ1-1; no firm D call. CDR1 is MNHNY and CDR2 is SVGAGI in the germline V gene (reference sequence). CDR3 size: 12 residues. V lost 2 bases to trimming and J lost 4 bases, with 5 bases between them. CDR3 sequence reads: CASSYGFTEAFF. The CDR3 bases are TGTGCCAGCAGTTACGGGTTCACTGAAGCTTTCTTT.

The rearrangement uses TRBV9 and TRBJ1-6; weak D call: TRBD1 (5 bases). Germline V gene sequence: CDR1 SGDLS, CDR2 YYNGEE. V was shortened by 0 bases and J by 7 bases, with 8 bases between the two germline ends. CDR3 length: 14 residues. Here the CDR3 reads CASSVGPGNSPLHF. As DNA, the CDR3 is TGTGCCAGCAGCGTAGGACCAGGGAATTCACCCCTCCACTTT.

This clonotype was found a few times. V gene TRBV14 combines with J gene TRBJ1-2; TRBD1 might be the D (5 bases). The CDR3 length is 14 residues. Trimming took 5 bases from V and 4 from J, leaving 14 bases between them. Germline V lookup: CDR1 SGHDN, CDR2 FVKESK. CDR3 bases: TGTGCCAGCAGCGCGACAGCCCAAGCCTATGGCTACACCTTC. This translates into CASSATAQAYGYTF.